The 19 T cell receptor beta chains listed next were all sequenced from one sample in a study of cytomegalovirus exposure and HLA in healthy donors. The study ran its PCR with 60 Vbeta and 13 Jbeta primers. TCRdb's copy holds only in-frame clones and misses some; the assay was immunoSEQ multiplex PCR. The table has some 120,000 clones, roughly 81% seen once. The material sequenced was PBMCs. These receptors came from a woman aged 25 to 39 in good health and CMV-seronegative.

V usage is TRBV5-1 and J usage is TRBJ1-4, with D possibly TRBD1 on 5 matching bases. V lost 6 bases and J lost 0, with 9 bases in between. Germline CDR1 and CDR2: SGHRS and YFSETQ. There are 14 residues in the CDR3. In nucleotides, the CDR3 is TGCGCCAGCAAAAAACAGGCAACTAATGAAAAACTGTTTTTT. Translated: CASKKQATNEKLFF.

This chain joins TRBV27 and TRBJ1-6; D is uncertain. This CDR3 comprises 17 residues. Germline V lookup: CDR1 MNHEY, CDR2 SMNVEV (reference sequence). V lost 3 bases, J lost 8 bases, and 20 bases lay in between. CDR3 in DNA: TGTGCCAGCAGTTTCCGACTAGGATCGCATGAAGATTCACCCCTCCACTTT. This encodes CASSFRLGSHEDSPLHF.

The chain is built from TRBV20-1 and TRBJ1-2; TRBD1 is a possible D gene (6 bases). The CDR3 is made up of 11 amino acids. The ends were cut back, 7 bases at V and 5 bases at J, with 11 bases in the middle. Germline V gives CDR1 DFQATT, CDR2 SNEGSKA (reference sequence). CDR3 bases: TGCAGTGTGGACAGAATATATGGCTACACCTTC. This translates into CSVDRIYGYTF.

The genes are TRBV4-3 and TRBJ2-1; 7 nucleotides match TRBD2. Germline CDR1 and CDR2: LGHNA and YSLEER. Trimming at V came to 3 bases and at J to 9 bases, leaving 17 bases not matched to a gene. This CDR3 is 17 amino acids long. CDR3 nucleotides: TGCGCCAGCAGCCAGGCTTACATACCGGGGGGAGAAGGTGAGCAGTTCTTC. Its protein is CASSQAYIPGGEGEQFF.

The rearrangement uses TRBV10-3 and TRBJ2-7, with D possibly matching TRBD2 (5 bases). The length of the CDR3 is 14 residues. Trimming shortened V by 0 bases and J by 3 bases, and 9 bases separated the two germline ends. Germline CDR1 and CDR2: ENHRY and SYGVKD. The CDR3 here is CAISESVSDYEQYF. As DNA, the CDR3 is TGTGCCATCAGTGAGTCGGTTAGCGACTACGAGCAGTACTTC.

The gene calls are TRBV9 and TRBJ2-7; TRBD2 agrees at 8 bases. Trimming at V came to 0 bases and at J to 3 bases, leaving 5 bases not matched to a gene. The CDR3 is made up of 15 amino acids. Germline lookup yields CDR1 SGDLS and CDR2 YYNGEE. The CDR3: CASSVGDSGVYEQYF. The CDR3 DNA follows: TGTGCCAGCAGCGTAGGTGATAGCGGGGTCTACGAGCAGTACTTC.

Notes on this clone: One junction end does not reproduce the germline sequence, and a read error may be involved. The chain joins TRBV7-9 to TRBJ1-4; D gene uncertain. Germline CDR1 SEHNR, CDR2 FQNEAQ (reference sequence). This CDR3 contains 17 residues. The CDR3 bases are TGTTCCAGCAGCTCTATTTTACGGAGAGTTATTAATGAAAAACTGTTTTTT. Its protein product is CSSSSILRRVINEKLFF. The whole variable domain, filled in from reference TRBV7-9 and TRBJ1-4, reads DTGVSQNPRHKITKRGQNVTFRCDPISEHNRLYWYRQTLGQGPEFLTYFQNEAQLEKSRLLSDRFSAERPKGSFSTLEIQRTEQGDSAMYLCSSSSILRRVINEKLFFGSGTQLSVL.

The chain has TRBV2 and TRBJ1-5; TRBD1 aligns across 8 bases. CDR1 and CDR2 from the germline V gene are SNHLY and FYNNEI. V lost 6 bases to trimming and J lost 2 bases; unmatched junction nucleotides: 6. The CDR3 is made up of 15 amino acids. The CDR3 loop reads CASSWQGAGNQPQHF. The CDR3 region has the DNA TGTGCCAGCAGCTGGCAGGGGGCTGGCAATCAGCCCCAGCATTTT.

CDR3 nucleotides: TGTGCCAGCAGCTTAGAGGCAGGTACAGAGCAGTACTTC. Its protein is CASSLEAGTEQYF. This sequence joins TRBV7-8 and TRBJ2-5; D is ambiguous. V was trimmed by 1 base and J by 11 bases, leaving 14 bases between them. There are 13 residues in the CDR3. CDR1 and CDR2 from the germline V gene are SGHVS and FQNEAQ.

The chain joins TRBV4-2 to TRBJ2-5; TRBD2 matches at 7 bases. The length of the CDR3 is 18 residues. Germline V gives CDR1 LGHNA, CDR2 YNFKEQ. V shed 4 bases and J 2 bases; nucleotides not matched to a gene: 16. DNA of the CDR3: TGTGCCAGCAGCCCTAGGTGGGGGAGCGGGGCTTTGCAAGAGACCCAGTACTTC. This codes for CASSPRWGSGALQETQYF.

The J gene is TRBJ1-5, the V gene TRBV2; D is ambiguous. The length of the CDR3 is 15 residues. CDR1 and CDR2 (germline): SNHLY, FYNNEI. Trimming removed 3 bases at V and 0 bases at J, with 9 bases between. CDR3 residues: CASSEGYYSNQPQHF. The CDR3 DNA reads TGTGCCAGCAGTGAGGGCTATTATAGCAATCAGCCCCAGCATTTT.

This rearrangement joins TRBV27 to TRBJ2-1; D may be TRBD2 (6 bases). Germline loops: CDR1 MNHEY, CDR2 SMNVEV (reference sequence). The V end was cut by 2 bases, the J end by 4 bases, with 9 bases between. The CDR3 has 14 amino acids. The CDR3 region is CASSLAGLYNEQFF. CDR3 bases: TGTGCCAGCAGTTTAGCGGGACTTTACAATGAGCAGTTCTTC.

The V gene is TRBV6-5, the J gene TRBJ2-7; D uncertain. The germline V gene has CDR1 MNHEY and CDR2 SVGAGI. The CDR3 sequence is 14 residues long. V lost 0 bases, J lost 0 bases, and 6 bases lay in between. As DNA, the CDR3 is TGTGCCAGCAGTTACTCGCCCGGCTCCTACGAGCAGTACTTC. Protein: CASSYSPGSYEQYF.

CDR3 amino acids: CAWGLAGRETQYF. Here the CDR3 DNA reads TGTGCCTGGGGACTAGCGGGGCGGGAGACCCAGTACTTC. This chain connects TRBV30 to TRBJ2-5; 12 nucleotides align to TRBD2. The CDR3 covers 13 residues. From germline, CDR1 is GTSNPN and CDR2 SVGIG (reference sequence). The V and J ends lost 5 bases and 5 bases, in that order; junction bases with no gene match: 3.

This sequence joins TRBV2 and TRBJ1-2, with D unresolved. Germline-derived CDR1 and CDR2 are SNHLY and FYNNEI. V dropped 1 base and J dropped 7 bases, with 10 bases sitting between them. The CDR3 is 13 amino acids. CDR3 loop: CASSEDSPGGYTF. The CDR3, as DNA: TGTGCCAGCAGTGAAGACTCCCCGGGTGGCTACACCTTC.

For the CDR3, the DNA is TGTGCCAGCAGCCCGAGGGACAGCGTTTACACCTTC. Amino acid sequence: CASSPRDSVYTF. The V gene is TRBV7-2, the J gene TRBJ1-2; TRBD1 aligns across 7 bases. J was trimmed by 11 bases and V by 5 bases; bases with no gene match: 8. The CDR3 consists of 12 residues. Per germline, CDR1 SGHTA and CDR2 FQGNSA.

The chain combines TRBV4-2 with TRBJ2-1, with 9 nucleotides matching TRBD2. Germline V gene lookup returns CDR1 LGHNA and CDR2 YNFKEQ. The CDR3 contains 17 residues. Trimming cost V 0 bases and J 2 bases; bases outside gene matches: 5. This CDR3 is CASSQDPTSGAYNEQFF. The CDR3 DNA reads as TGTGCCAGCAGCCAAGATCCGACTAGCGGTGCCTACAATGAGCAGTTCTTC.

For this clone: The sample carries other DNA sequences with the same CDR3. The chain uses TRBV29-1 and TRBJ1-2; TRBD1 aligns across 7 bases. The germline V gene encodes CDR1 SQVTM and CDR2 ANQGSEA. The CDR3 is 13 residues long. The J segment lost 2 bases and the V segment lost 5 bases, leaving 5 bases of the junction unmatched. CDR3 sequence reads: CSVPGTANYGYTF. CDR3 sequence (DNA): TGCAGCGTTCCCGGGACAGCAAACTATGGCTACACCTTC.

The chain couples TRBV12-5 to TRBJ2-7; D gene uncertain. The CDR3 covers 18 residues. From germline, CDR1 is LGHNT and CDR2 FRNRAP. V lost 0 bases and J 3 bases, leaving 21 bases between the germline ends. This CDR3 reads CASGLVIPLQTNYYEQYF. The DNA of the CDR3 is TGTGCTAGTGGTTTGGTTATCCCCCTGCAAACTAACTACTACGAGCAGTACTTC.